This T cell receptor beta chain was sequenced in a study of T cells in Graves' hyperthyroidism and ophthalmopathy. RNA transcripts gave rise to amplified TCR beta CDR3 regions. In the first-round RT-PCR of the TCR CDR3, the HTBI primer set was used. MiXCR, run by TCRdb on the multiplex PCR reads, gives a single entry per CDR3 protein. Altogether about 98,000 distinct CDR3 sequences are present, roughly 39% being singletons, with the ten largest covering approximately 10%. The V segment lost 2 bases and the J segment 3 bases; nucleotides outside the gene matches: 7. Germline V gene sequence: CDR1 SGHTS, CDR2 YDEGEE. The CDR3 length is 17 residues. This clonotype was counted between two and nine times.

This chain links TRBV5-8 with TRBJ1-4; 10 bases are a match to TRBD1. Material: peripheral blood or thyroid tissue (not recorded which). The receptor comes from a woman aged 25-40 years with Graves' hyperthyroidism. As DNA, the CDR3 is TGTGCCAGCAGCTTAACCGGGACAGGGGCAGCTAATGAAAAACTGTTTTTT. It is translated as CASSLTGTGAANEKLFF.